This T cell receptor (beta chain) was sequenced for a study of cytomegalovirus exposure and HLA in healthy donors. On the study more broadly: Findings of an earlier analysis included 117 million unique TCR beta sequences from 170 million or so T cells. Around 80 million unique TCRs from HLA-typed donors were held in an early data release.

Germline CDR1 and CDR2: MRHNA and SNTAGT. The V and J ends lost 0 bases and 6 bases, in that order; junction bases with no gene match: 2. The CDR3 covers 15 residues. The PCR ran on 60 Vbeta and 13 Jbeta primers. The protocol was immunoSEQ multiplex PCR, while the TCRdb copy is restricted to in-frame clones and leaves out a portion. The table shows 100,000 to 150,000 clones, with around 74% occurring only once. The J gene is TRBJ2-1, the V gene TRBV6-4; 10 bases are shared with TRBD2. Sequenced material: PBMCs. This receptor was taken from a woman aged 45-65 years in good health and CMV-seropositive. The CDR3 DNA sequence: TGTGCCAGCAGTGACTCAAGCGGGGGGGTCAATGAGCAGTTCTTC. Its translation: CASSDSSGGVNEQFF.